Shown below are 31 T cell receptor beta chains from a single sample sequenced in a study of STAT5B mutations in CD4+ large granular lymphocyte leukemia. Clones were read by immunoSEQ multiplex PCR, and TCRdb kept only the in-frame ones, dropping some. Here the sample spans 45,000 to 55,000 clones, roughly 70% being singletons. The sequencing input was CD4+ T cells from blood buffy coats. Every receptor here comes from a human donor in good health.

V usage is TRBV7-8 and J usage is TRBJ2-2, with 7 bases that match TRBD1. V lost 5 bases and J lost 1; bases outside the gene matches: 4. The CDR3 consists of 15 residues. CDR1 and CDR2 (germline): SGHVS, FQNEAQ. CDR3 residues: CASSGRTGNTGELFF. Here the CDR3 DNA reads TGTGCCAGCAGCGGTCGGACAGGGAACACCGGGGAGCTGTTTTTT.

The V gene is TRBV11-2, the J gene TRBJ2-5, with 10 bases fitting TRBD2. After removal of 3 bases from V and 5 bases from J, the junction contained 3 bases not matched to a gene. Germline V gene data show CDR1 as SGHAT and CDR2 as FQNNGV. The CDR3 runs to 14 residues. The CDR3 region has the DNA TGTGCCAGCAGCTTCCTTAGCGGGGGGGAGACCCAGTACTTC. Protein sequence: CASSFLSGGETQYF.

The sample holds a few counts of this clone. The rearrangement links TRBV28 to TRBJ1-1; D might be TRBD1 (5 bases). The germline CDR1 and CDR2 sequences are MDHEN and SYDVKM. V lost 7 bases, J lost 4 bases, and 16 bases lay in between. CDR3 length: 14 residues. DNA for the CDR3: TGTGCCAGCACTATCGACAGTACCTCCACTGAAGCTTTCTTT. This codes for CASTIDSTSTEAFF.

The chain joins TRBV6-6 to TRBJ2-1; tentatively, D is TRBD1 (5 bases). From germline, CDR1 is MNHNY and CDR2 SVGAGI (reference sequence). This CDR3 comprises 14 residues. The V end was cut by 2 bases, the J end by 6 bases, with 11 bases between. In DNA form, the CDR3 reads TGTGCCAGCAGTTACGGACAAACCTCCAATGAGCAGTTCTTC. Amino acids: CASSYGQTSNEQFF.

This clone has just one count. The chain uses TRBV7-2 and TRBJ1-5; D is uncertain. Germline V gives CDR1 SGHTA, CDR2 FQGNSA. The ends were cut back, 4 bases at V and 0 bases at J, with 13 bases in the middle. This CDR3 spans 16 amino acids. The CDR3, as DNA: TGTGCCAGCAGCTATATAGCAGGCTATAGCAATCAGCCCCAGCATTTT. Amino acid sequence: CASSYIAGYSNQPQHF.

V and J are TRBV27 and TRBJ2-3; tentative D call: TRBD1 (5 bases). The germline V and J ends were trimmed by 6 bases and 4 bases, with 20 bases remaining between them. The CDR3 runs 16 residues. Germline V CDR1 and CDR2: MNHEY, SMNVEV (reference sequence). The CDR3 coding sequence is TGTGCCAGCAGGGCAGACAGCGCAGTTCGAGCAGATACGCAGTATTTT. Protein: CASRADSAVRADTQYF.

The chain links TRBV27 to TRBJ2-3; no reliable D call. Germline V gene lookup returns CDR1 MNHEY and CDR2 SMNVEV (reference sequence). CDR3 length equals 14 residues. V lost 3 bases and J 1 base, leaving 8 bases between the germline ends. CDR3 in DNA: TGTGCCAGCAGTTTTGAGGCGGGCACAGATACGCAGTATTTT. Protein: CASSFEAGTDTQYF.

This clone was observed a handful of times. The rearrangement uses TRBV2 and TRBJ1-4; a weak D match, TRBD1 (5 bases). The CDR3 sequence is 13 residues long. Germline V gene sequence: CDR1 SNHLY, CDR2 FYNNEI. The ends were cut back, 5 bases at V and 6 bases at J, with 10 bases in the middle. CDR3 sequence (DNA): TGTGCCAGCAGTTCAGGACACCATGAAAAACTGTTTTTT. This codes for CASSSGHHEKLFF.

This clone was detected a few times. The chain links TRBV2 to TRBJ2-2, with TRBD2 identical over 10 bases. Per the germline V gene, CDR1 is SNHLY and CDR2 is FYNNEI. Trimming removed 7 bases from V and 2 bases from J; junction bases left unmatched: 7. This CDR3 contains 16 residues. This CDR3 is CASTRSGGFNTGELFF. The CDR3 DNA sequence: TGTGCCAGCACCCGTAGCGGGGGGTTTAACACCGGGGAGCTGTTTTTT.

The chain couples TRBV15 to TRBJ2-7, with D hard to call. Trimming stripped 0 bases from V and 1 base from J, with 7 bases between. The V gene's germline CDR1 is LNHNV and CDR2 YYDKDF (reference sequence). The CDR3 contains 14 residues. This CDR3 reads CATSRDRLSYEQYV. CDR3 in DNA: TGTGCCACCAGCAGAGATCGTCTGTCCTACGAGCAGTACGTC.

This rearrangement joins TRBV9 to TRBJ2-1, with 11 bases that match TRBD2. The CDR3 runs 13 residues. Germline CDR1 reads SGDLS; CDR2 reads YYNGEE. The V and J ends lost 3 bases and 10 bases, in that order; junction bases with no gene match: 3. DNA for the CDR3: TGTGCCAGCAGCGGCAGACTAGCGGGAGAGCAGTTCTTC. Protein: CASSGRLAGEQFF.

This clone has a handful of counts. The rearrangement links TRBV28 to TRBJ1-2, with 8 bases matching TRBD1. The CDR3 covers 13 residues. V shed 6 bases, J shed 4 bases, and the junction held 4 bases outside the gene matches. Germline CDR1 is MDHEN and CDR2 is SYDVKM. CDR3 in amino acids: CASSLGQGYGYTF. The CDR3 DNA is TGTGCCAGCAGCCTCGGACAGGGCTATGGCTACACCTTC.

This clone was counted only a few times. The chain has TRBV15 and TRBJ2-2; TRBD2 is a possible D gene (5 bases). Looked up from germline, CDR1 is LNHNV and CDR2 is YYDKDF (reference sequence). CDR3 length: 18 amino acids. Trimming pared 0 bases from V and 1 base from J, leaving 15 bases between. The CDR3 loop reads CATSRDRSGLQNTGELFF. The CDR3 coding sequence is TGTGCCACCAGCAGAGATAGGAGTGGACTCCAGAACACCGGGGAGCTGTTTTTT.

The chain uses TRBV5-1 and TRBJ2-3; D possibly corresponds to TRBD2 (6 bases). Trimming removed 0 bases from V and 2 bases from J, with 13 bases in between. Germline-derived CDR1 and CDR2 are SGHRS and YFSETQ. The CDR3 covers 16 residues. The CDR3 sequence is CASSLGGLEITDTQYF. DNA for the CDR3: TGCGCCAGCAGCTTGGGGGGACTTGAGATCACAGATACGCAGTATTTT.

This chain connects TRBV5-6 to TRBJ2-2, with D hard to call. Germline V gives CDR1 SGHDT, CDR2 YYEEEE. The CDR3 runs to 17 residues. Trimming removed 0 bases from V and 0 bases from J, with 12 bases in between. CDR3 coding DNA: TGTGCCAGCAGCTTGGACTTAGCAACCGCGAACACCGGGGAGCTGTTTTTT. Translated: CASSLDLATANTGELFF.

The chain carries TRBV4-1 and TRBJ2-7; D gene ambiguous. This CDR3 has 15 amino acids. Trimming took off 5 bases at V and 0 bases at J, with 14 bases between the two ends. Germline V lookup: CDR1 MGHRA, CDR2 YSYEKL. In nucleotides, the CDR3 is TGCGCCAGCAGCAAGGCGGACGGAATCTCCTACGAGCAGTACTTC. Protein: CASSKADGISYEQYF.

The J gene is TRBJ2-5, the V gene TRBV19; D not resolved. Trimming stripped 3 bases from V and 5 bases from J, with 7 bases between. The CDR3 is 12 amino acids. Germline V gives CDR1 LNHDA, CDR2 SQIVND (reference sequence). This chain's CDR3 is CASSIFGETQYF. CDR3 bases: TGTGCCAGTAGTATTTTCGGGGAGACCCAGTACTTC.

The V call is TRBV5-1, the J call TRBJ1-4, with D unresolved. Germline lookup yields CDR1 SGHRS and CDR2 YFSETQ. There are 15 residues in the CDR3. V gave up 0 bases and J gave up 0 bases, with 6 bases separating them. Here the CDR3 DNA reads TGCGCCAGCAGCTTGGGTTTAGCAACTAATGAAAAACTGTTTTTT. It codes for CASSLGLATNEKLFF.

V is TRBV6-1 and J is TRBJ1-5, with 7 bases fitting TRBD1. CDR3 length: 14 amino acids. With V trimmed by 3 bases and J by 5 bases, 4 bases remained unmatched. Germline assignment: CDR1 MNHNS and CDR2 SASEGT. The CDR3 nucleotides read TGTGCCAGCAGTGACTTGCAGGGGGATCAGCCCCAGCATTTT. It translates to CASSDLQGDQPQHF.

The chain is built from TRBV5-1 and TRBJ1-4; TRBD1 is a possible D gene (5 bases). The CDR3 covers 14 residues. With 0 bases removed from V and 4 bases from J, the gap between germline ends came to 7 bases. Germline CDR1 SGHRS, CDR2 YFSETQ. The CDR3 spells CASSLGQLNEKLFF. CDR3 sequence (DNA): TGCGCCAGCAGCTTGGGACAGCTTAATGAAAAACTGTTTTTT.

The gene calls are TRBV7-9 and TRBJ2-5; D not certain. CDR1 and CDR2 from the germline V gene are SEHNR and FQNEAQ (reference sequence). V lost 5 bases and J lost 2, with 12 bases in between. CDR3 length: 14 residues. The CDR3 nucleotides are TGTGCCAGCAGCCCTCAACTACATCAAGAGACCCAGTACTTC. Its protein is CASSPQLHQETQYF.

The sample holds one count of this clone. The V and J genes are TRBV28 and TRBJ2-7; the D is unclear. The CDR3 contains 12 residues. CDR1 MDHEN and CDR2 SYDVKM come from the germline V gene. The CDR3 DNA is TGTGCTGCGGCAGGCACCACCTACGAGCAGTACTTC. Protein: CAAAGTTYEQYF.

The chain uses TRBV28 and TRBJ1-1; 7 positions match TRBD1. Per germline, CDR1 MDHEN and CDR2 SYDVKM. The V and J ends lost 2 bases and 4 bases, in that order; junction bases with no gene match: 10. The CDR3 is 16 amino acids. The CDR3 is CASSLGQDRLITEAFF. CDR3 nucleotides: TGTGCCAGCAGTTTAGGTCAGGACAGGTTGATCACTGAAGCTTTCTTT.

Written as DNA, the CDR3 is TGTGCCAGCAGCTTACAGGGCAGCGAGAACACTGAAGCTTTCTTT. Protein sequence: CASSLQGSENTEAFF. The chain is built from TRBV7-9 and TRBJ1-1, with D perhaps matching TRBD1 (5 bases). V gave up 2 bases and J gave up 1 base, with 11 bases separating them. The CDR3 consists of 15 residues. Germline CDR1 SEHNR, CDR2 FQNEAQ (reference sequence).

The chain recombines TRBV2 with TRBJ2-2; tentative D call: TRBD2 (7 bases). The CDR3 is 16 amino acids. Trimming pared 6 bases from V and 0 bases from J, leaving 14 bases between. In germline, CDR1 is SNHLY, CDR2 FYNNEI. The CDR3 bases are TGTGCCAGCAGGGAGGCGGGGGCAGCGAACACCGGGGAGCTGTTTTTT. Its translation: CASREAGAANTGELFF.

The chain joins TRBV5-1 to TRBJ2-5, with D tentatively TRBD2 (6 bases). Deletions cut 7 bases from V and 0 bases from J, with 13 bases between. In germline, CDR1 is SGHRS, CDR2 YFSETQ. The CDR3 covers 14 residues. The CDR3 reads CASSAGGNQETQYF. CDR3 DNA sequence: TGCGCCAGCTCTGCAGGAGGGAACCAAGAGACCCAGTACTTC. Based on the CDR3 plus reference TRBV5-1 and TRBJ2-5, the full variable domain is KAGVTQTPRYLIKTRGQQVTLSCSPISGHRSVSWYQQTPGQGLQFLFEYFSETQRNKGNFPGRFSGRQFSNSRSEMNVSTLELGDSALYLCASSAGGNQETQYFGPGTRLLVL.

Worth noting for this clone: The same CDR3 can be traced to other DNA sequences in this sample. The rearrangement links TRBV19 to TRBJ1-5, with D hard to call. Trimming removed 3 bases at V and 6 bases at J, with 6 bases between. This CDR3 spans 12 amino acids. Germline V gives CDR1 LNHDA, CDR2 SQIVND (reference sequence). DNA of the CDR3: TGTGCCAGTAGTATTCTAGGTCAGCCCCAGCATTTT. Translating gives CASSILGQPQHF.

The chain joins TRBV9 to TRBJ1-5; weak D call: TRBD1 (5 bases). CDR1 SGDLS and CDR2 YYNGEE come from the germline V gene. The CDR3 totals 16 residues. Trimming took off 3 bases at V and 5 bases at J, with 18 bases between the two ends. The DNA of the CDR3 is TGTGCCAGCAGCGCTTTAACCAGGGAAATTGATCAGCCCCAGCATTTT. Translated, it gives CASSALTREIDQPQHF.

With respect to this clone: A read error may produce the germline difference seen at one junction end. The chain has TRBV7-7 and TRBJ2-3, with D perhaps TRBD2 (6 bases). This CDR3 has 15 residues. CDR1 and CDR2 (germline): SSHAT, FNYEAQ (reference sequence). CDR3 coding DNA: TGTGCTAGCAGCTTTGGCGGGGCCAGCACAGATACGCAGTATTTT. The encoded protein is CASSFGGASTDTQYF. The variable domain in full, with the rest retrieved from reference TRBV7-7 and TRBJ2-3, is GAGVSQSPRYKVTKRGQDVTLRCDPISSHATLYWYQQALGQGPEFLTYFNYEAQPDKSGLPSDRFSAERPEGSISTLTIQRTEQRDSAMYRCASSFGGASTDTQYFGPGTRLTVL.

The count of this clone is one. The chain links TRBV19 to TRBJ2-3; 7 nucleotides line up with TRBD1. The CDR3 is made up of 14 amino acids. V gave up 3 bases and J gave up 5 bases; unmatched junction bases: 5. The germline gives CDR1 LNHDA, CDR2 SQIVND (reference sequence). CDR3 loop: CASSMGQSRDTQYF. The CDR3 region has the DNA TGTGCCAGTAGTATGGGACAGTCTAGAGATACGCAGTATTTT.

V is TRBV19 and J is TRBJ1-2; D is unclear. Germline loops: CDR1 LNHDA, CDR2 SQIVND (reference sequence). CDR3 length: 13 amino acids. Trimming removed 6 bases at V and 3 bases at J, with 11 bases between. This CDR3 reads CASRTERYYGYTF. In nucleotides, the CDR3 is TGTGCCAGTAGGACGGAACGTTACTATGGCTACACCTTC. Full variable domain (missing parts from reference TRBV19 and TRBJ1-2): DGGITQSPKYLFRKEGQNVTLSCEQNLNHDAMYWYRQDPGQGLRLIYYSQIVNDFQKGDIAEGYSVSREKKESFPLTVTSAQKNPTAFYLCASRTERYYGYTFGSGTRLTVV.